The T cell receptor (beta chain) under discussion was sequenced for a study of shared clonotypes between healthy human individuals. Looking at the study overall: Each donor's CD4 naive and CD4 memory cells filled three plates apiece, CD8 naive two, and CD8 memory one.

In the original analysis: Because ImmunoSEQ provided only junction sequences with no quality scores, the filtering differed. Only in-frame clones appear in the TCRdb table, and some are missing; sequencing was by immunoSEQ multiplex PCR. V and J calls and clone size are given by that table; D and trimming were obtained from the DNA. The sample has millions of clones, approximately 90% seen once; the top ten hold around 0.14%. Comments on this clone: The same CDR3 arises from other DNA sequences in this sample as well.

The sample comprised naive CD4+ T cells sorted from blood. Subset indicated: CD45RA+ positively selected. The source of this sequence is a man aged 18 to 29 in good health.

The CDR3, as DNA: TGTGCCACCAGCAGAGTATACAATGAGCAGTTCTTC. Its translation: CATSRVYNEQFF. V is TRBV15 and J is TRBJ2-1; D not resolved. There are 12 residues in the CDR3. V was pared by 1 base and J by 4 bases, with 2 bases between. Germline lookup yields CDR1 LNHNV and CDR2 YYDKDF (reference sequence).